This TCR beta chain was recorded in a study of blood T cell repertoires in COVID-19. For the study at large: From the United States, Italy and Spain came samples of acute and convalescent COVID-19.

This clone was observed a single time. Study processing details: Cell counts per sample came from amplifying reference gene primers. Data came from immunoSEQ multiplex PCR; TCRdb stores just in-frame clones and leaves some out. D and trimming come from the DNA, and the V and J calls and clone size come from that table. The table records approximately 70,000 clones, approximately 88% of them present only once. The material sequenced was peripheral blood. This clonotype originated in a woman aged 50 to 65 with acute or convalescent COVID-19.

The CDR3, as DNA: TGTGCCAGCAGCTCCCCCCCTAGCGAAGCCACAGATACGCAGTATTTT. Protein: CASSSPPSEATDTQYF. The V call is TRBV7-9, the J call TRBJ2-3; perhaps TRBD2 as D (6 bases). Germline V CDR1 and CDR2: SEHNR, FQNEAQ (reference sequence). CDR3 size: 16 residues. V lost 4 bases and J 2 bases, leaving 16 bases between the germline ends.